This note documents a single T cell receptor (beta chain) sequence. The antigen is not known. These data belong to a study of CD8 T cells in ankylosing spondylitis. Study results and limitations: Significant enrichment of disease-linked clones was reported in matched ankylosing spondylitis synovial fluid.

From germline, CDR1 is SQVTM and CDR2 ANQGSEA. This CDR3 comprises 13 residues. TCRdb passed the 5' RACE reads through MiXCR, listing each CDR3 protein once. The sample consists of about 90,000 distinct CDR3 sequences, around 26% of them appearing once. This clonotype was obtained from a male donor with ankylosing spondylitis or in good health (not recorded which). Sequencing was carried out using blood, either unsorted or a sorted T cell fraction (not recorded which). This sequence joins TRBV29-1 and TRBJ2-1; 10 nucleotides line up with TRBD2. For the CDR3, the DNA is TGCACCTCCAGCGGGAGGGCCAGGGATGAGCAGTTCTTC. This codes for CTSSGRARDEQFF.